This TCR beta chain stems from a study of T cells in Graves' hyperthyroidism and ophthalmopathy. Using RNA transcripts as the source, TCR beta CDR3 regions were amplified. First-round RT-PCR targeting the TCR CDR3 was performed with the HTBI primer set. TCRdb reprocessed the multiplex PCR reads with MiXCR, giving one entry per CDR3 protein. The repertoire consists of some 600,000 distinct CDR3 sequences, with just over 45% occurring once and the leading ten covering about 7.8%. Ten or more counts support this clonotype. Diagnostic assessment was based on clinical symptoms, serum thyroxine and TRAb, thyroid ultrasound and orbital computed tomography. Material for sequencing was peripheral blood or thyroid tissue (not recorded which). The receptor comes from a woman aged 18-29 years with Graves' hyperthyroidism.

CDR3 coding DNA: TGTGCCAGCAGCCCGACGGGTGGCCATGGGGAGACCCAGTACTTC. It translates to CASSPTGGHGETQYF. The chain joins TRBV9 to TRBJ2-5; no clear D. The CDR3 extends over 15 amino acids. The germline gives CDR1 SGDLS, CDR2 YYNGEE. Trimming removed 4 bases from V and 5 bases from J, with 18 bases in between. The variable domain in full, completed from reference TRBV9 and TRBJ2-5, reads DSGVTQTPKHLITATGQRVTLRCSPRSGDLSVYWYQQSLDQGLQFLIQYYNGEERAKGNILERFSAQQFPDLHSELNLSSLELGDSALYFCASSPTGGHGETQYFGPGTRLLVL.